The source of this T cell receptor beta chain is a study of CD8 T cells in ankylosing spondylitis. General study findings and limits: Earlier reports found some motif variants in synovial fluid and blood in reactive arthritis.

Each TCR beta library was made by quantitative 5'-RACE that incorporated molecular barcodes. MiXCR was run by TCRdb on the 5' RACE reads, yielding one entry per CDR3 protein. The top ten clones hold roughly 6.7% of a sample with about 220,000 distinct CDR3 sequences, 25% to 30% of them seen once. Germline assignment: CDR1 SNHLY and CDR2 FYNNEI. Trimming removed 0 bases at V and 5 bases at J, with 14 bases between. The CDR3 is made up of 16 amino acids. The count of this clonotype is one. No antigen is known for it. This chain uses TRBV2 with TRBJ2-1, with a tentative D call TRBD2 (6 bases). The origin of this receptor is a male donor with ankylosing spondylitis or in good health (not recorded which). Sample: blood, either unsorted or a sorted T cell fraction (not recorded which). Written as DNA, the CDR3 is TGTGCCAGCAGTGAAGCAGCGGGCCCCAGTAACAATGAGCAGTTCTTC. It encodes CASSEAAGPSNNEQFF. The complete variable domain, with remaining parts taken from reference TRBV2 and TRBJ2-1, reads EPEVTQTPSHQVTQMGQEVILRCVPISNHLYFYWYRQILGQKVEFLVSFYNNEISEKSEIFDDQFSVERPDGSNFTLKIRSTKLEDSAMYFCASSEAAGPSNNEQFFGPGTRLTVL.